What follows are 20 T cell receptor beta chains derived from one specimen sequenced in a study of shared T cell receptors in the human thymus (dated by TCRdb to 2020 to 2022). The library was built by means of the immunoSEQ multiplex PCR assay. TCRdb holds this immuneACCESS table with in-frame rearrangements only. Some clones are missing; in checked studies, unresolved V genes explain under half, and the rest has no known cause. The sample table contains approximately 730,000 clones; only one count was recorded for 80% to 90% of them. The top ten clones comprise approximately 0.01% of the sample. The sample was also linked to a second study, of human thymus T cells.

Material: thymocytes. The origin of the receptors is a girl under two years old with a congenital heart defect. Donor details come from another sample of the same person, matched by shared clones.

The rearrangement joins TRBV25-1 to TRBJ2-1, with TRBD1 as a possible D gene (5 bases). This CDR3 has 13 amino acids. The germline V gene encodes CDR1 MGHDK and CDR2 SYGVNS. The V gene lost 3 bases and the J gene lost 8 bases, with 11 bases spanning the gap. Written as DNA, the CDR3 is TGTGCCAGCAGTGAGCAGGGTCGCGATGAGCAGTTCTTC. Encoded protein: CASSEQGRDEQFF.

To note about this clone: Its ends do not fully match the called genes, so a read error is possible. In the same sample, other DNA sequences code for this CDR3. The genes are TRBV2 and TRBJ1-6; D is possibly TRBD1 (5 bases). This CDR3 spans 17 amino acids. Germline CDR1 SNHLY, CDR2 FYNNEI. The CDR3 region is CASSEWGEESQNSPLHF. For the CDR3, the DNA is TGTGCCAGCAGTGAATGGGGGGAAGAGTCGCAAAATTCCCCCCTCCACTTT.

CDR3 region: CTRGVNTEAFF. The CDR3 nucleotides read TGCACCCGAGGAGTGAACACTGAAGCTTTCTTT. The J gene is TRBJ1-1, the V gene TRBV20-1; D not certain. The CDR3 spans 11 residues. In germline, CDR1 is DFQATT, CDR2 SNEGSKA (reference sequence).

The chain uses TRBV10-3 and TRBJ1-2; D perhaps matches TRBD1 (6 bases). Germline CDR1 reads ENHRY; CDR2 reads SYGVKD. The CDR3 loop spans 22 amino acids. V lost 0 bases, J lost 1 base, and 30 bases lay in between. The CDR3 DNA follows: TGTGCCATCAGTGAGTCAAAGGCACAGGGATTCGTACCGAGGGCTTTTAACTATGGCTACACCTTC. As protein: CAISESKAQGFVPRAFNYGYTF.

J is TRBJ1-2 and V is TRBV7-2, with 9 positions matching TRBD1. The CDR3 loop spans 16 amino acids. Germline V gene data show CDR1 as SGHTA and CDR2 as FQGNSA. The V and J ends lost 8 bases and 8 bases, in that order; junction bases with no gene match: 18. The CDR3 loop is CASVLSTGTGYGGYTF. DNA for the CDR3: TGTGCCAGCGTACTTTCTACCGGGACAGGGTATGGCGGCTACACCTTC.

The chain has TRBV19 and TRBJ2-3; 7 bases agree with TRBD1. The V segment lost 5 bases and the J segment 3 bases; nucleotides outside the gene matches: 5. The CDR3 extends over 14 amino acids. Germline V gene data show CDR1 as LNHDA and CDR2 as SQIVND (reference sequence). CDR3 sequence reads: CASSYRGWTDTQYF. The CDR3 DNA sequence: TGTGCCAGTAGTTACAGGGGCTGGACAGATACGCAGTATTTT.

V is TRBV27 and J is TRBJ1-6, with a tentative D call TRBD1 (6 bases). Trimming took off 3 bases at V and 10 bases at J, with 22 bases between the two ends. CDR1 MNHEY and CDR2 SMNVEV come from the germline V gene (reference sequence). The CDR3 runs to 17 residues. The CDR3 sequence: CASSFSKGVGAYSPLHF. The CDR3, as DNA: TGTGCCAGCAGTTTCAGTAAGGGTGTGGGGGCATACTCACCCCTCCACTTT.

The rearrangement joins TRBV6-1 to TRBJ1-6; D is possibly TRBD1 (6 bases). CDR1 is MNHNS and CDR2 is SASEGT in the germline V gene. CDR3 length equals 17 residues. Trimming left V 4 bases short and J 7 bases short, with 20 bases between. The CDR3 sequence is CASSGTPTGPTNSPLHF. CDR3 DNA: TGTGCCAGCAGTGGCACGCCGACAGGCCCAACCAATTCACCCCTCCACTTT.

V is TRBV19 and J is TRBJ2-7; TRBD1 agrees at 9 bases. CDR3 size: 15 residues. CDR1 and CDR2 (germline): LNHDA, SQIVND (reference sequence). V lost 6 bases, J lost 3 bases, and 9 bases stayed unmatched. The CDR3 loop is CASRPRGTGFYEQYF. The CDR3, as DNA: TGTGCCAGTAGGCCCCGTGGGACAGGGTTCTACGAGCAGTACTTC.

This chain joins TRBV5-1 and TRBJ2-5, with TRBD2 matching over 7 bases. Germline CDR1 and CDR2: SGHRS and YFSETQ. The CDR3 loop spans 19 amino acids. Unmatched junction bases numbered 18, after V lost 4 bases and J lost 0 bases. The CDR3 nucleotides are TGCGCCAGCAGCCCGACGGTCGGGGGGTCCACCCTGTACCAAGAGACCCAGTACTTC. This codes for CASSPTVGGSTLYQETQYF. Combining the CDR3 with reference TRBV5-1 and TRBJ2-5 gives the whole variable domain KAGVTQTPRYLIKTRGQQVTLSCSPISGHRSVSWYQQTPGQGLQFLFEYFSETQRNKGNFPGRFSGRQFSNSRSEMNVSTLELGDSALYLCASSPTVGGSTLYQETQYFGPGTRLLVL.

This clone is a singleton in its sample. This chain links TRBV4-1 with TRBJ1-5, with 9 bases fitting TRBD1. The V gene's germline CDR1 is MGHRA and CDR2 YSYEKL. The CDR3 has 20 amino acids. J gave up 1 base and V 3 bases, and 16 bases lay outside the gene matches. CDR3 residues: CASSHFPRQGGAKSNQPQHF. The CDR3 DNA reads TGCGCCAGCAGCCATTTCCCTCGACAGGGGGGAGCCAAAAGCAATCAGCCCCAGCATTTT.

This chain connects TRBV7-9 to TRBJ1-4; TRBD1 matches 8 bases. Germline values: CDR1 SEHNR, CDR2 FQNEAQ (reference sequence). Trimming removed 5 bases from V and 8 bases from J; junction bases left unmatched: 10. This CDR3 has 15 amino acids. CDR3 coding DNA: TGTGCCAGCAGCCCAACAGGGGGGGCGCGAGAAAAACTGTTTTTT. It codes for CASSPTGGAREKLFF.

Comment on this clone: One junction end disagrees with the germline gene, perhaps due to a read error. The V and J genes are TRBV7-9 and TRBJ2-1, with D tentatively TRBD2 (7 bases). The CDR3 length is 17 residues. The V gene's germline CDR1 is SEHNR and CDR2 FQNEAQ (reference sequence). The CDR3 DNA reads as TGTGCCGGCAGCAACCCTCCCTCTAGCGGCAACAGGGATGAGCAGTTCTTC. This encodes CAGSNPPSSGNRDEQFF.

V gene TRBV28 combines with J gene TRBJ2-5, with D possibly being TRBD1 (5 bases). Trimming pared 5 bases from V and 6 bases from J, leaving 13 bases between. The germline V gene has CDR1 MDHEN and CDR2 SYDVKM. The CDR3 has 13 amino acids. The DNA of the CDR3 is TGTGCCAGCAGTCTCAGGGTTTGGAAGACCCAGTACTTC. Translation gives CASSLRVWKTQYF.

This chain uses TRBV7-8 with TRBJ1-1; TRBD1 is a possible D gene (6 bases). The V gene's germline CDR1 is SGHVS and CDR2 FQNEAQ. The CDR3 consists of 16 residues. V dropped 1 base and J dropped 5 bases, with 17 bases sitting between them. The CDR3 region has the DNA TGTGCCAGCAGCTTAGTCTATGAGAGGGGGAAAACTGAAGCTTTCTTT. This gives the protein CASSLVYERGKTEAFF.

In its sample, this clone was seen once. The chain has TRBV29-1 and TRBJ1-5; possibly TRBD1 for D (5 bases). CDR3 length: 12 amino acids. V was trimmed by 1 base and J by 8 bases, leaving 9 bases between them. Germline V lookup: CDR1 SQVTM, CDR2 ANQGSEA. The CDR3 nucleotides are TGCAGCGTTGAAGTACCAGGGAAGCCCCAGCATTTT. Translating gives CSVEVPGKPQHF.

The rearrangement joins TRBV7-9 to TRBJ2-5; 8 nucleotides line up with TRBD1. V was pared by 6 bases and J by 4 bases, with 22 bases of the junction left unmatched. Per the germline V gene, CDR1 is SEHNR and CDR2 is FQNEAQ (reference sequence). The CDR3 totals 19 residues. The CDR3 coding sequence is TGTGCCAGCAGTCAATCCACGAATAGGGGAAGACAGGGGAGAGAGACCCAGTACTTC. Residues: CASSQSTNRGRQGRETQYF.

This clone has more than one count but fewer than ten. In nucleotides, the CDR3 is TGTGCCAGCAGACCCTCTTTCGGGACAGGGCCTGACGAGCAGTACTTC. Its protein is CASRPSFGTGPDEQYF. The chain has TRBV28 and TRBJ2-7; 9 bases match TRBD1. Germline V CDR1 and CDR2: MDHEN, SYDVKM. V was pared by 6 bases and J by 5 bases, with 14 bases of the junction left unmatched. The length of the CDR3 is 16 residues.

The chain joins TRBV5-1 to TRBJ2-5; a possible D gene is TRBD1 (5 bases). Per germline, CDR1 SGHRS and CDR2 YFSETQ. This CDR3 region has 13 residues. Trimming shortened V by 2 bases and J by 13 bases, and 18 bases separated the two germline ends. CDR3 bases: TGCGCCAGCAGCTTAGGGGTGAGAGGAACGTGGTACTTC. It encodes CASSLGVRGTWYF.

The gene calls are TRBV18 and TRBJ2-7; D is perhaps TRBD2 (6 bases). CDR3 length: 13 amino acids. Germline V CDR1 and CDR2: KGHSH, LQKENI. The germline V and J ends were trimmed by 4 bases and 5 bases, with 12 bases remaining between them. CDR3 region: CASSHSSVHEQYF. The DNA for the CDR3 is TGTGCCAGCTCACACTCTAGCGTCCACGAGCAGTACTTC.